Sequencing of this T cell receptor beta chain was carried out in a study of monozygotic twins with inflammatory bowel disease. General study findings and limits: Distinct T cell subtypes could not be told apart.

Following a re-call of the 5' RACE reads, TCRdb has one entry per CDR3 protein and lacks DNA. Listed are over 200,000 distinct CDR3 sequences; roughly 8% falls within the top ten. This CDR3 has 11 amino acids. Germline V CDR1 and CDR2: DFQATT, SNEGSKA (reference sequence). With regard to this clonotype: Antigen unknown.

The specimen sequenced was blood. This chain joins TRBV20-1 and TRBJ1-1. This sequence was found in a human donor with ulcerative colitis or Crohn's disease, or a healthy co-twin of an affected twin (not recorded which). The CDR3 loop is CSARGAAEAFF.